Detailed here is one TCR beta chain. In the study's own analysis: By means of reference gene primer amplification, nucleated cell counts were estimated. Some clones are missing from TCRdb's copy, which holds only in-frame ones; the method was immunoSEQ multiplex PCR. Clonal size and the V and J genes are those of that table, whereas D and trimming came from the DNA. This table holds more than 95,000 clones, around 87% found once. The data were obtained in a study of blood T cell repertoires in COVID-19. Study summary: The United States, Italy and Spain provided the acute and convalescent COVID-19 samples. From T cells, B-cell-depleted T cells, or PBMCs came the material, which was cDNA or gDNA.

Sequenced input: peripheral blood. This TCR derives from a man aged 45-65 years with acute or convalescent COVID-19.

CDR3 DNA: TGTGCCAGCAGACCGACACTGCGCTATGGCTACACCTTC. Protein: CASRPTLRYGYTF. This chain links TRBV5-4 with TRBJ1-2, with D unclear. Germline-derived CDR1 and CDR2 are SGHNT and YYREEE (reference sequence). Trimming stripped 5 bases from V and 4 bases from J, with 12 bases between. The CDR3 length is 13 residues.